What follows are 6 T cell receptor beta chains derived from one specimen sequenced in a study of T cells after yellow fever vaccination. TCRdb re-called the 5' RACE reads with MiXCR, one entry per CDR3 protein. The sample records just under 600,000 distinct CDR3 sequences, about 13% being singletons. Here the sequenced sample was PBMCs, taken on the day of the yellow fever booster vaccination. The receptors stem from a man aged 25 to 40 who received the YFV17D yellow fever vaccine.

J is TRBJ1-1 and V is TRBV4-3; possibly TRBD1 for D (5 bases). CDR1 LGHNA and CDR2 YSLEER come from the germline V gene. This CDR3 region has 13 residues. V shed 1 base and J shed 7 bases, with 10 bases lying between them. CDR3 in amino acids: CASSQAGAVEAFF. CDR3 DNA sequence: TGCGCCAGCAGCCAAGCCGGGGCAGTTGAAGCTTTCTTT.

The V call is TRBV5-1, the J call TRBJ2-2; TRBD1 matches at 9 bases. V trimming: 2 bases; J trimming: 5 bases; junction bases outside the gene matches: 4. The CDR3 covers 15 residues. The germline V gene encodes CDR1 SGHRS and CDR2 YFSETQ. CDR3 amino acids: CASSLQGADTGELFF. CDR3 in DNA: TGCGCCAGCAGCTTACAGGGGGCGGATACCGGGGAGCTGTTTTTT. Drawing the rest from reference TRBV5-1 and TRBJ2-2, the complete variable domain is KAGVTQTPRYLIKTRGQQVTLSCSPISGHRSVSWYQQTPGQGLQFLFEYFSETQRNKGNFPGRFSGRQFSNSRSEMNVSTLELGDSALYLCASSLQGADTGELFFGEGSRLTVL.

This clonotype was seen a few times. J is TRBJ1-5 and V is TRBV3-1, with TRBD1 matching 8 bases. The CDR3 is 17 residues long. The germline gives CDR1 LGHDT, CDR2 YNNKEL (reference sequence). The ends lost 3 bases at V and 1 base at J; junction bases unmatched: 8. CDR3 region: CASSHSRTGKSNQPQHF. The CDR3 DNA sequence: TGTGCCAGCAGCCACAGTCGGACAGGGAAAAGCAATCAGCCCCAGCATTTT. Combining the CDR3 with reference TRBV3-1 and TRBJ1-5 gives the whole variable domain DTAVSQTPKYLVTQMGNDKSIKCEQNLGHDTMYWYKQDSKKFLKIMFSYNNKELIINETVPNRFSPKSPDKAHLNLHINSLELGDSAVYFCASSHSRTGKSNQPQHFGDGTRLSIL.

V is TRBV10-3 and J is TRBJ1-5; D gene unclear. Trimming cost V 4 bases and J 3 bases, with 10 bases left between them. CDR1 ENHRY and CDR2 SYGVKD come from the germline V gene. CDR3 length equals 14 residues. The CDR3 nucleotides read TGTGCCATCAGTGCCGCGGCAGACAATCAGCCCCAGCATTTT. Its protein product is CAISAAADNQPQHF.

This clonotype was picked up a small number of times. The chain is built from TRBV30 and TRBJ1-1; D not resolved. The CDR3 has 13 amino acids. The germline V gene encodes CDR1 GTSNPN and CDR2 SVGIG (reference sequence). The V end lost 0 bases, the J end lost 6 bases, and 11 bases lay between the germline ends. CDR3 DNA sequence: TGTGCCTGGAGTGTAGAGGCTTTAGCTGAAGCTTTCTTT. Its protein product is CAWSVEALAEAFF.

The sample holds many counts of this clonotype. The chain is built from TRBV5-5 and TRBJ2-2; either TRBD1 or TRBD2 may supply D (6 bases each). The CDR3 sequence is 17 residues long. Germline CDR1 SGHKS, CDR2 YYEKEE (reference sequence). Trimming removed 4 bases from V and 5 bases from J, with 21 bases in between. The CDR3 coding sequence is TGTGCCAGCAGCCTCTTCGGATGGGGGGCGCTGACCGGGGAGCTGTTTTTT. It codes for CASSLFGWGALTGELFF.